This T cell receptor beta chain was observed in a study of tumor-infiltrating lymphocytes in primary liver carcinoma. Unsorted whole blood supplied the RNA, and germline DNA was extracted too. With chronic HBV infection, the patients were also treatment-naive. Using a constant-region primer together with ProtoScript II reverse transcriptase, TCR beta cDNA was made from about 500 ng of total RNA. Amplification in three nested multiplex PCR rounds with slightly modified ARM-PCR gave rise to TCR beta libraries. With TRBV1-TRBV30 forward primers and a C-beta reverse primer, the first two PCR rounds were run for about 10 cycles each. TCRdb independently ran MiXCR on the multiplex PCR reads; one entry per CDR3 protein. This table has fewer than 250,000 distinct CDR3 sequences, almost 65% appearing once. Trimming cost V 4 bases and J 0 bases, with 10 bases left between them. Germline CDR1 and CDR2: SQVTM and ANQGSEA. The CDR3 is made up of 14 amino acids.

The chain carries TRBV29-1 and TRBJ2-1, with D hard to call. The sequence was obtained from a woman aged 60-70 years with primary liver carcinoma and hepatitis B virus infection. Input material: peripheral blood. The CDR3 loop is CSVGEGNSYNEQFF. CDR3 nucleotide sequence: TGCAGCGTTGGCGAAGGCAACTCCTACAATGAGCAGTTCTTC.